This TCR beta chain was found in a study of beta chain features in type 1 diabetes. General observations from the study: Sampled from patients, naive, central memory and Treg TCRB repertoires appeared more similar than those sampled from healthy donors. Shortening of TCRB CDR3s, moderate but significant, appeared in all four CD4+ subsets of Type 1 diabetes patients.

This clone was counted only a few times. Antigen: not known. The isolated RNA, all of it, was reverse transcribed, so expressed TCRB transcripts were what got sequenced. The protocol was immunoSEQ multiplex PCR, while the TCRdb copy is restricted to in-frame clones and leaves out a portion. The data contain around 150,000 clones, 6% to 7.5% of them seen just once; the ten biggest clones take up 1.1% to 1.5%. The specimen was central memory CD4+ T cells from blood. This TCR was recovered from a woman in her twenties or thirties in good health.

The CDR3 region is CASSPRGAGGPAGETQYF. DNA for the CDR3: TGTGCCAGCAGCCCCCGTGGGGCGGGAGGGCCCGCGGGAGAGACCCAGTACTTC. V and J are TRBV9 and TRBJ2-5, with 9 bases aligning to TRBD2. Germline V gives CDR1 SGDLS, CDR2 YYNGEE. The CDR3 length is 18 residues. V trimming: 4 bases; J trimming: 4 bases; junction bases outside the gene matches: 17.